These 3 T cell receptor beta chains originate from one sample sequenced in a study of blood T cells in healthy people across ages (dated by TCRdb to between 2015 and 2017). The library was produced with 5' RACE. The sequencer listed for this sample is Illumina HiSeq 2500. A second roughly 6 to 12 cycle PCR used a sample-barcoded 5' primer and a J-beta primer mix. The public reads were reanalyzed by TCRdb: fastp trimming at Q25, MiXCR alignment, in-frame beta chains only. Every CDR3 protein is listed once, alongside the most common genes and DNA of its rows. Here the sample has about 1 million distinct CDR3 sequences; roughly 45% occur a single time. Clones ranked in the top ten supply 15% to 20% of the sample. Sequencing was carried out using blood. The receptors here all came from an older woman in good health.

This clonotype was counted only a few times. The chain carries TRBV28 and TRBJ2-7, with D possibly TRBD2 on 5 matching bases. From germline, CDR1 is MDHEN and CDR2 SYDVKM. V gave up 4 bases and J gave up 3 bases, with 22 bases separating them. CDR3 length: 17 residues. The CDR3 loop is CASSYGGSRISHYEQYF. The DNA of the CDR3 is TGTGCCAGCAGTTATGGAGGTTCGCGGATTAGCCACTACGAGCAGTACTTC.

The chain links TRBV9 to TRBJ2-1, with TRBD2 matching over 9 bases. This CDR3 has 18 residues. V lost 4 bases to trimming and J lost 0 bases; unmatched junction nucleotides: 11. Germline CDR1 reads SGDLS; CDR2 reads YYNGEE. The CDR3 DNA sequence: TGTGCCAGCAGCATGACTAGCGGAGAATTCCGCTCCTACAATGAGCAGTTCTTC. It specifies CASSMTSGEFRSYNEQFF. Full variable domain (missing parts from reference TRBV9 and TRBJ2-1): DSGVTQTPKHLITATGQRVTLRCSPRSGDLSVYWYQQSLDQGLQFLIQYYNGEERAKGNILERFSAQQFPDLHSELNLSSLELGDSALYFCASSMTSGEFRSYNEQFFGPGTRLTVL.

The J gene is TRBJ1-1, the V gene TRBV29-1; D unclear. Trimming removed 6 bases at V and 7 bases at J, with 9 bases between. Germline V gives CDR1 SQVTM, CDR2 ANQGSEA. The CDR3 contains 10 residues. Written as DNA, the CDR3 is TGCAGCGTCCAAAAAGGTGAAGCTTTCTTT. Translated: CSVQKGEAFF.